The 27 T cell receptor beta chains presented below share a single source sample, sequenced in a study of PD-L1 blockade in urothelial cancer. Only in-frame clones appear in the TCRdb table, and some are missing; sequencing was by immunoSEQ multiplex PCR. The sample shows roughly 43,000 clones, around 80% of them seen only once. Stated time point: pretreatment peripheral blood. The sample consisted of PBMCs, taken around atezolizumab (anti-PD-L1) treatment. The receptors shown here come from a man between 60 and 75 years old with urothelial cancer.

The J gene is TRBJ2-4, the V gene TRBV6-1; D perhaps matches TRBD1 (5 bases). Between the trimmed V and J ends, which lost 5 bases and 3 bases, there was a span of 8 bases. Germline CDR1 reads MNHNS; CDR2 reads SASEGT. The CDR3 contains 13 residues. The DNA for the CDR3 is TGTGCCAGCAGTCATGACAGCAAAAACATTCAGTACTTC. This translates into CASSHDSKNIQYF.

The rearrangement uses TRBV10-3 and TRBJ1-1, with D unresolved. This CDR3 is 14 amino acids long. Germline V gives CDR1 ENHRY, CDR2 SYGVKD. The germline V and J ends were trimmed by 3 bases and 1 base, with 9 bases remaining between them. The CDR3 DNA reads TGTGCCATCAGTGAACGGGGTGGGAACACTGAAGCTTTCTTT. Translated: CAISERGGNTEAFF.

This clone was observed once. This chain links TRBV10-2 with TRBJ2-1, with D unclear. V was trimmed by 6 bases and J by 2 bases, leaving 11 bases between them. Germline V gene lookup returns CDR1 WSHSY and CDR2 SAAADI. CDR3 size: 14 residues. Here the CDR3 DNA reads TGCGCCAGCAGGCCCGCGGCTCCCTACAATGAGCAGTTCTTC. It encodes CASRPAAPYNEQFF.

This clone was detected a few times. V usage is TRBV4-2 and J usage is TRBJ2-1; TRBD1 matches 8 bases. Germline values: CDR1 LGHNA, CDR2 YNFKEQ. V lost 3 bases to trimming and J lost 5 bases; unmatched junction nucleotides: 3. The CDR3 has 14 amino acids. CDR3 nucleotides: TGTGCCAGCAGCCAGGGACAGGTGGACAATGAGCAGTTCTTC. It translates to CASSQGQVDNEQFF.

V usage is TRBV7-8 and J usage is TRBJ2-7, with 7 nucleotides matching TRBD2. Trimming removed 4 bases from V and 1 base from J; junction bases left unmatched: 10. The CDR3 is 16 residues long. Germline-derived CDR1 and CDR2 are SGHVS and FQNEAQ. The CDR3 sequence: CASSYRGGVGSYEQYF. In nucleotides, the CDR3 is TGTGCCAGCAGCTATAGGGGAGGGGTTGGATCCTACGAGCAGTACTTC.

By its share, this clone is medium-sized. CDR3 DNA: TGTGCCAGCAGCCCGGTGGGGGGCGGGGAGCTGTTTTTT. Translating gives CASSPVGGGELFF. The chain links TRBV7-8 to TRBJ2-2; possible D gene TRBD2, 6 bases. Germline loops: CDR1 SGHVS, CDR2 FQNEAQ. This CDR3 contains 13 residues. V was pared by 5 bases and J by 7 bases, with 11 bases between.

This clone occurred a few times. The V gene is TRBV11-2, the J gene TRBJ2-2; 8 positions agree with TRBD1. There are 17 residues in the CDR3. Germline V CDR1 and CDR2: SGHAT, FQNNGV. V lost 1 base, J lost 5 bases, and 9 bases stayed unmatched. The CDR3 nucleotides read TGTGCCAGCAGCTTAGTAGGAAACAGGGGGTGGACCGGGGAGCTGTTTTTT. Its protein is CASSLVGNRGWTGELFF.

The V gene is TRBV2, the J gene TRBJ2-1; TRBD2 matches at 11 bases. J lost 4 bases, V lost 2 bases, and 4 bases had no gene match. Germline V gene data show CDR1 as SNHLY and CDR2 as FYNNEI. CDR3 length equals 16 residues. The CDR3 protein is CASSELGLAGYNEQFF. CDR3 in DNA: TGTGCCAGCAGTGAACTAGGACTAGCGGGTTACAATGAGCAGTTCTTC.

This clone was detected once. The chain carries TRBV5-1 and TRBJ1-6; D not certain. The V end lost 6 bases, the J end lost 10 bases, and 17 bases lay between the germline ends. Germline values: CDR1 SGHRS, CDR2 YFSETQ. The CDR3 has 14 residues. CDR3 bases: TGCGCCAGCACCCCCGCTGGAGGCCAATCACCCCTCCACTTT. Its translation: CASTPAGGQSPLHF.

V and J are TRBV6-5 and TRBJ1-1; D may be TRBD1 (5 bases). The V gene lost 10 bases and the J gene lost 1 base, with 13 bases spanning the gap. This CDR3 has 13 amino acids. Germline V CDR1 and CDR2: MNHEY, SVGAGI. CDR3: CATGRGGNTEAFF. CDR3 sequence (DNA): TGTGCCACAGGCCGGGGGGGGAACACTGAAGCTTTCTTT.

The V and J genes are TRBV7-2 and TRBJ2-1; 7 bases are a match to TRBD2. Germline V gives CDR1 SGHTA, CDR2 FQGNSA. V lost 3 bases and J lost 8; bases outside the gene matches: 13. This CDR3 spans 16 amino acids. The CDR3 is CASSLRWGEGGDEQFF. The CDR3 DNA reads TGTGCCAGCAGCTTGAGGTGGGGGGAGGGCGGAGATGAGCAGTTCTTC.

The V call is TRBV4-2, the J call TRBJ2-2; 7 nucleotides agree with TRBD2. The V segment lost 3 bases and the J segment 2 bases; nucleotides outside the gene matches: 9. The V gene's germline CDR1 is LGHNA and CDR2 YNFKEQ. There are 17 residues in the CDR3. CDR3 protein: CASSHHLAGVNTGELFF. The CDR3 DNA is TGTGCCAGCAGCCACCATTTAGCGGGCGTCAACACCGGGGAGCTGTTTTTT.

V usage is TRBV19 and J usage is TRBJ2-7; 12 bases fit TRBD2. The V gene end was trimmed by 7 bases and the J gene end by 2 bases; junction bases not matched to a gene: 3. CDR1 and CDR2 (germline): LNHDA, SQIVND (reference sequence). The CDR3 has 14 residues. The CDR3 here is CASTRTSGTYEQYF. CDR3 sequence (DNA): TGTGCCAGTACCCGGACTAGCGGGACCTACGAGCAGTACTTC.

In its sample, this clone was seen a few times. Written as DNA, the CDR3 is TGTGCCAGCAGCTTGTTTGGGGACAGATCTGATGAGCAGTTCTTC. Protein product: CASSLFGDRSDEQFF. The V call is TRBV5-5, the J call TRBJ2-1; 7 bases map to TRBD1. The CDR3 totals 15 residues. Looked up from germline, CDR1 is SGHKS and CDR2 is YYEKEE (reference sequence). V was clipped by 1 base and J by 8 bases; unmatched bases: 9.

The rearrangement joins TRBV18 to TRBJ2-5; D is unclear. Trimming stripped 2 bases from V and 4 bases from J, with 5 bases between. Germline V CDR1 and CDR2: KGHSH, LQKENI. The CDR3 extends over 12 amino acids. The DNA of the CDR3 is TGTGCCAGCTCACCAGATAGAGAGACCCAGTACTTC. Its translation: CASSPDRETQYF.

The J gene is TRBJ2-1, the V gene TRBV7-9; unclear D gene. The ends were cut back, 5 bases at V and 6 bases at J, with 8 bases in the middle. CDR1 and CDR2 (germline): SEHNR, FQNEAQ (reference sequence). CDR3 length equals 12 residues. The chain's CDR3 is CASSTPVNEQFF. For the CDR3, the DNA is TGTGCCAGCAGCACCCCGGTCAATGAGCAGTTCTTC.

This sequence joins TRBV5-1 and TRBJ2-1, with a possible D match to TRBD2 (5 bases). The CDR3 length is 15 residues. V was trimmed by 5 bases and J by 6 bases, leaving 18 bases between them. CDR1 is SGHRS, CDR2 YFSETQ, per germline. The CDR3 bases are TGCGCCAGCAGGTCCGGGTCCCTTGGGAGCAATGAGCAGTTCTTC. It encodes CASRSGSLGSNEQFF.

The rearrangement links TRBV2 to TRBJ1-4; weak D call: TRBD1 (5 bases). V was pared by 5 bases and J by 5 bases, with 9 bases between. Germline V gene sequence: CDR1 SNHLY, CDR2 FYNNEI. The CDR3 has 13 amino acids. CDR3 nucleotide sequence: TGTGCCAGCAGTCAGGGCCCAAATGAAAAACTGTTTTTT. This codes for CASSQGPNEKLFF.

A remark on this clone: This sample includes further DNA sequences coding for the same CDR3. V usage is TRBV4-2 and J usage is TRBJ2-5; 9 bases fit TRBD2. The CDR3 runs 16 residues. J gave up 3 bases and V 3 bases, and 8 bases lay outside the gene matches. Germline lookup yields CDR1 LGHNA and CDR2 YNFKEQ. In DNA, the CDR3 is TGTGCCAGCAGCCAGAGACTGGCGGGGGGGAAAGAGACCCAGTACTTC. It encodes CASSQRLAGGKETQYF.

The chain carries TRBV28 and TRBJ1-2, with 8 bases matching TRBD1. The germline gives CDR1 MDHEN, CDR2 SYDVKM. The CDR3 sequence is 15 residues long. Trimming took 6 bases from V and 8 from J; bases not matched to a gene: 14. CDR3 DNA sequence: TGTGCCAGCAGGAGGGCTCTGGGACAGGCCTCAGGCTACACCTTC. The encoded protein is CASRRALGQASGYTF.

The V gene is TRBV10-2, the J gene TRBJ2-1; TRBD2 might be the D (7 bases). V was shortened by 5 bases and J by 0 bases, with 14 bases between the two germline ends. CDR3 length equals 16 residues. CDR1 is WSHSY, CDR2 SAAADI, per germline. CDR3 sequence (DNA): TGCGCCAGCAGTTCACAGGGAGGGGACTCCTACAATGAGCAGTTCTTC. It specifies CASSSQGGDSYNEQFF.

This chain connects TRBV27 to TRBJ2-3, with D hard to call. Trimming cost V 2 bases and J 3 bases, with 12 bases left between them. Per germline, CDR1 MNHEY and CDR2 SMNVEV (reference sequence). The CDR3 sequence is 15 residues long. Here the CDR3 reads CASSLTITETDTQYF. DNA for the CDR3: TGTGCCAGCAGTTTAACTATTACTGAGACAGATACGCAGTATTTT.

This sequence joins TRBV6-5 and TRBJ1-4, with D possibly TRBD1 on 6 matching bases. The V end was cut by 1 base, the J end by 8 bases, with 14 bases between. The germline V gene encodes CDR1 MNHEY and CDR2 SVGAGI. The CDR3 is 15 amino acids. Here the CDR3 reads CASSYLIGQHEKLFF. For the CDR3, the DNA is TGTGCCAGCAGTTACTTGATCGGACAGCACGAAAAACTGTTTTTT.

The chain recombines TRBV7-2 with TRBJ1-1, with 7 bases identical to TRBD1. Trimming took 3 bases from V and 4 from J; bases not matched to a gene: 5. This CDR3 is 14 amino acids long. Germline V gene data show CDR1 as SGHTA and CDR2 as FQGNSA. In DNA form, the CDR3 reads TGTGCCAGCAGCTTGATGACAGGGAGCACTGAAGCTTTCTTT. Protein sequence: CASSLMTGSTEAFF. Combining the CDR3 with reference TRBV7-2 and TRBJ1-1 gives the whole variable domain GAGVSQSPSNKVTEKGKDVELRCDPISGHTALYWYRQSLGQGLEFLIYFQGNSAPDKSGLPSDRFSAERTGGSVSTLTIQRTQQEDSAVYLCASSLMTGSTEAFFGQGTRLTVV.

The sample holds a few counts of this clone. This chain connects TRBV2 to TRBJ2-2; TRBD1 matches at 7 bases. CDR1 SNHLY and CDR2 FYNNEI come from the germline V gene. With V trimmed by 1 base and J by 7 bases, 9 bases remained unmatched. This CDR3 is 16 amino acids long. CDR3 nucleotides: TGTGCCAGCAGTGAAGAGTCAGGGGGTTCAAACGGGGAGCTGTTTTTT. This codes for CASSEESGGSNGELFF.

J is TRBJ2-3 and V is TRBV5-5, with TRBD1 identical over 10 bases. Germline V CDR1 and CDR2: SGHKS, YYEKEE (reference sequence). J gave up 5 bases and V 0 bases, and 3 bases lay outside the gene matches. This CDR3 comprises 15 residues. CDR3 DNA sequence: TGTGCCAGCAGCTTGGGACAGGGGGCCGGAGATACGCAGTATTTT. Its protein is CASSLGQGAGDTQYF.

The J gene is TRBJ2-7, the V gene TRBV10-1; 7 positions match TRBD2. V was pared by 9 bases and J by 0 bases, with 8 bases of the junction left unmatched. This CDR3 contains 14 residues. Looked up from germline, CDR1 is WNHNN and CDR2 is SYGVQD (reference sequence). As DNA, the CDR3 is TGCGCCAGTACCGCTCAGCGGGGCTCCTACGAGCAGTACTTC. It is translated as CASTAQRGSYEQYF.